The text below deals with one T cell receptor beta chain. Its antigen is still unknown. Synthesis of TCR cDNA relied on 5'RACE template switching, which attached a universal primer site and UMIs. TCRdb recomputed calls from the 5' RACE reads with MiXCR, one row per CDR3 protein. The sample includes some 600,000 distinct CDR3 sequences, around an eighth of them seen just once. This entry comes from a study of T cells after yellow fever vaccination. General study findings and limits: Weaker overall was a secondary response that nonetheless peaked faster, on day 5 versus 15. Abundant clonotypes (contaminants from the bulk population) could be present in FACS-sorted repertoires. Reappearance after the booster was seen for most primary-vaccination clones, at 96% CD4 and roughly 90% CD8.

Trimming took off 0 bases at V and 0 bases at J, with 11 bases between the two ends. Germline V gene data show CDR1 as LGHNA and CDR2 as YSLEER. This CDR3 is 16 amino acids long. This TCR was sampled from a man aged 30 to 45 who received the YFV17D yellow fever vaccine. The source was PBMCs, collected on the day of the yellow fever booster vaccination. The genes are TRBV4-3 and TRBJ1-1; D possibly corresponds to TRBD1 (6 bases). CDR3: CASSQDRGSLNTEAFF. As DNA, the CDR3 is TGCGCCAGCAGCCAAGATAGGGGGTCGCTGAACACTGAAGCTTTCTTT.